This T cell receptor (beta chain) is drawn from a study of blood T cell repertoires in COVID-19 (dated by TCRdb to about 2020). Regarding the research as a whole: Samples from collaborators originated in the United States, Italy and Spain and spanned both the acute and convalescent phases of COVID-19. The material from the prospective study consisted of cDNA or gDNA derived from T cells, B-cell-depleted T cells, or PBMCs. The repertoires were released in a freely available public database intended as a resource for research on the immune response to SARS-CoV-2. Deeply sampled blood TCRbeta repertoires from subjects exposed to, actively infected with, or recovered from COVID-19 were included in the dataset. The sample metadata nearly always contained a de-identified subject ID, COVID-19 status, age in years and sex. The samples were drawn from two sources: the first 160 participants of the ongoing ImmuneRACE study, and over 950 subjects contributed by 6 global collaborators. Where available, HLA class I and class II types were taken from metadata supplied by the sample provider and were not determined by assay-based typing.

A remark on this clone: Its antigen is still unknown. No much larger clone is present one base from it, and per-base qualities are unavailable.

The immunoSEQ Assay, a bias-controlled multiplex PCR, was used to amplify TCRbeta CDR3 regions from genomic DNA. The original methods were these. Within the assay, amplification of reference gene primers was used to estimate how many nucleated cells each sample contained. To quantify the absolute abundance of each unique TCRbeta CDR3 rearrangement, sequence reads were collapsed and filtered. Productive Simpson clonality was computed per sample as the square root of Simpson's diversity index over productive rearrangements. The immuneACCESS repertoire file appears here via TCRdb, limited to in-frame rearrangements. These files lack a portion of the clones; in checked studies, under half of the deficit traces to unresolved V genes, and the cause of the others is not known. That table gives V, J and clone size, and the DNA gave D and trimming. The sample table holds some 210,000 clones, of which approximately 91% were seen once. The ten largest clonotypes hold under 7% of the sample.

Overall study outcomes, separate from this receptor: The quantity of clinical and demographic metadata differed by source and by participant and was supplied without curation.

Samples from volunteer blood donors who had recovered from COVID-19 were contributed by a second Seattle source. The collaborating institutions used their own protocols to collect whole blood in K2EDTA tubes. Collaborator samples were shipped for TCRbeta analysis as frozen whole blood, isolated PBMCs, or DNA extracted from either sample type. The sequence was obtained from a man aged 55 to 70 who had recovered from COVID-19. The sample comprised peripheral blood.

The CDR3 has the sequence CASSQYGTSGIQETQYF. Here is the DNA: TGCGCCAGCAGTCAATACGGGACTAGCGGGATTCAAGAGACCCAGTACTTC. The V and J genes are TRBV23-1 and TRBJ2-5, with TRBD2 matching 13 junction bases. TRBV23-1 is known as an ORF, though its function is uncertain. Trimming accounts for 1 base at V and 2 bases at J, while the number of junction bases matched to no gene is 4. Taken from cysteine to phenylalanine, the CDR3 has 17 residues. CDR3 DNA only is kept here, 51 bases in frame from base 1.